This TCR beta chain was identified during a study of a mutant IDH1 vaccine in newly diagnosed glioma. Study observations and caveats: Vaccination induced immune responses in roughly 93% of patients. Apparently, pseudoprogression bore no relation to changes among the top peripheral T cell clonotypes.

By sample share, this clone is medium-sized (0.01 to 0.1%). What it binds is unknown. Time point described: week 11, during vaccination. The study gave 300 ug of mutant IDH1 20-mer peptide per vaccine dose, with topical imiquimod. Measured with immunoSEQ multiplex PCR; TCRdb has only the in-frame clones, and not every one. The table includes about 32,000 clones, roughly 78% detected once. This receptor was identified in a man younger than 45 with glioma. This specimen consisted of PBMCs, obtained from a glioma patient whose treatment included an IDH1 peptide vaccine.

The CDR3 spells CASSPTSTNEKLFF. The CDR3 DNA follows: TGTGCCAGCAGTCCTACATCAACTAATGAAAAACTGTTTTTT. The chain recombines TRBV9 with TRBJ1-4; D gene uncertain. The CDR3 spans 14 residues. The V and J ends lost 5 bases and 0 bases respectively, with 8 bases between them. Germline CDR1 reads SGDLS; CDR2 reads YYNGEE.